This T cell receptor (beta chain) stems from a study of OX40 agonist ivuxolimab in advanced cancers. As for the study in general: Aged about 23 to 90 with a mean of approximately 60 years, they were about 78% male.

General study findings and limits: Normalized T-cell clonal expansion was also low in a subset of nonresponders.

Repertoires were generated with immunoSEQ multiplex PCR, while TCRdb's copy carries only in-frame clones and drops some. The sample has roughly 87,000 clones, about 90% seen once; the top ten hold 6.5% to 8.5%. Losses at the gene ends were 6 bases for V and 0 bases for J; bases not matched to a gene: 10. The CDR3 consists of 16 residues. Looked up from germline, CDR1 is MDHEN and CDR2 is SYDVKM. This clone was counted once. Its antigen is not identified. This clonotype was obtained from an adult with an advanced solid tumor such as melanoma, head and neck, liver or kidney cancer. V and J are TRBV28 and TRBJ1-1; 7 positions agree with TRBD1. Sequencing used CD4+ or CD8+ T cells sorted from blood, obtained in a trial of the OX40 agonist ivuxolimab. CDR3 residues: CASSFDRVLMNTEAFF. The CDR3 region has the DNA TGTGCCAGCAGCTTTGACAGGGTTCTGATGAACACTGAAGCTTTCTTT. Full variable domain (rest looked up from reference TRBV28 and TRBJ1-1): DVKVTQSSRYLVKRTGEKVFLECVQDMDHENMFWYRQDPGLGLRLIYFSYDVKMKEKGDIPEGYSVSREKKERFSLILESASTNQTSMYLCASSFDRVLMNTEAFFGQGTRLTVV.